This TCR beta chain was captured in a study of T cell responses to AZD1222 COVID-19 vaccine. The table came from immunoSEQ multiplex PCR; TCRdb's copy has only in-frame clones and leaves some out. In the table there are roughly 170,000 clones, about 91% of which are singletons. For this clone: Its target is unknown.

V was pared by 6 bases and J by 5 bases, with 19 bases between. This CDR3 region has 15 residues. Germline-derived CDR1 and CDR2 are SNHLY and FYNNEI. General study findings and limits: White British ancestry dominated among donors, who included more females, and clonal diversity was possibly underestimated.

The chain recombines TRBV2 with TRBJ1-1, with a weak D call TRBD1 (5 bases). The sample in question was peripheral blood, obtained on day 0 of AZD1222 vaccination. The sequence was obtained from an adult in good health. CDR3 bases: TGTGCCAGCAGCGGAGGATCAGGGATTAGTACTGAAGCTTTCTTT. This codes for CASSGGSGISTEAFF. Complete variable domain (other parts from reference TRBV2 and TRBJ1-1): EPEVTQTPSHQVTQMGQEVILRCVPISNHLYFYWYRQILGQKVEFLVSFYNNEISEKSEIFDDQFSVERPDGSNFTLKIRSTKLEDSAMYFCASSGGSGISTEAFFGQGTRLTVV.